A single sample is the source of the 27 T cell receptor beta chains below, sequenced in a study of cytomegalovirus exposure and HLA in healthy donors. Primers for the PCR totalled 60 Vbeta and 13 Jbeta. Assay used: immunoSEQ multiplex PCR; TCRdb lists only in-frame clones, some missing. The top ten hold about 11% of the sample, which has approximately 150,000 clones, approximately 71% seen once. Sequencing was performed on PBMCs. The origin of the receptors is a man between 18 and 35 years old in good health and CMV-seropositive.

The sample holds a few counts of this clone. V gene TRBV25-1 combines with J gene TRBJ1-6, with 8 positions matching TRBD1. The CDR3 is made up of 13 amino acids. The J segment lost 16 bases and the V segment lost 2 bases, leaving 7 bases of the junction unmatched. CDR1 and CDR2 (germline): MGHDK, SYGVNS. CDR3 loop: CASSEQGAKGLHF. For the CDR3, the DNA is TGTGCCAGCAGTGAACAGGGGGCCAAAGGACTCCACTTT.

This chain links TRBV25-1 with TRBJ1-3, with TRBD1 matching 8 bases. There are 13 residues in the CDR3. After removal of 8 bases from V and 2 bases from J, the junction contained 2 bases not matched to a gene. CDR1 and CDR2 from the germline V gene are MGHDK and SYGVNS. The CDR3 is CASSTGAGNTIYF. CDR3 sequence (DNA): TGTGCCAGCTCGACAGGGGCTGGAAACACCATATATTTT.

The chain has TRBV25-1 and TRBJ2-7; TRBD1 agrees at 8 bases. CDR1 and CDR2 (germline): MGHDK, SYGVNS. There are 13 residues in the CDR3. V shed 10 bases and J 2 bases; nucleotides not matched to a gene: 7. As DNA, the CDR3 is TGTGCCACCAAACAGGGGGTGACCTACGAGCAGTACTTC. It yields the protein CATKQGVTYEQYF.

DNA for the CDR3: TGCGCCACACAGCCCAGTAGCAATCAGCCCCAGCATTTT. It specifies CATQPSSNQPQHF. The V gene is TRBV10-2, the J gene TRBJ1-5; no clear D gene. The CDR3 is 13 residues long. Deletions cut 10 bases from V and 0 bases from J, with 10 bases between. The germline V gene has CDR1 WSHSY and CDR2 SAAADI.

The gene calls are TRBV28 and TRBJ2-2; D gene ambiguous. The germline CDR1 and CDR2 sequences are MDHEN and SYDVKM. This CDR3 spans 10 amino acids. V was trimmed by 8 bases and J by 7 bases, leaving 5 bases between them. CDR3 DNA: TGTGCCAGCTCGGGCGGGGAGCTGTTTTTT. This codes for CASSGGELFF.

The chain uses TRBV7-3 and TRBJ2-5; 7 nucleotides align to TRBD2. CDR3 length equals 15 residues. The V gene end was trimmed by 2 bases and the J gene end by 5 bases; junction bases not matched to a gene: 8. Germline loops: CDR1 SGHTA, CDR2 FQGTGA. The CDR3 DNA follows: TGTGCCAGCAGCTTAGTGGGCGGGAGCACGGAGACCCAGTACTTC. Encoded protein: CASSLVGGSTETQYF.

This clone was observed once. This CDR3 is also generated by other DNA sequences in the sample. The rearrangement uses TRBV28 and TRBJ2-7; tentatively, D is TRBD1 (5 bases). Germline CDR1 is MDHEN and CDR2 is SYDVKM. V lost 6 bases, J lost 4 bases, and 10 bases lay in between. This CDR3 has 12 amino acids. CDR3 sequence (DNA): TGTGCCAGCAGGCTGGCAGGGTACGAGCAGTACTTC. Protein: CASRLAGYEQYF. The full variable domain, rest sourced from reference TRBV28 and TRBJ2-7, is DVKVTQSSRYLVKRTGEKVFLECVQDMDHENMFWYRQDPGLGLRLIYFSYDVKMKEKGDIPEGYSVSREKKERFSLILESASTNQTSMYLCASRLAGYEQYFGPGTRLTVT.

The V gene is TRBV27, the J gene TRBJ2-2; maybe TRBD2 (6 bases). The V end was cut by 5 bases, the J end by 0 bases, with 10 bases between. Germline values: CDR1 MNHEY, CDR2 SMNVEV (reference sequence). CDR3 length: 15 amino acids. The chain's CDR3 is CASSPGLPNTGELFF. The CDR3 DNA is TGTGCCAGCAGTCCGGGACTTCCGAACACCGGGGAGCTGTTTTTT.

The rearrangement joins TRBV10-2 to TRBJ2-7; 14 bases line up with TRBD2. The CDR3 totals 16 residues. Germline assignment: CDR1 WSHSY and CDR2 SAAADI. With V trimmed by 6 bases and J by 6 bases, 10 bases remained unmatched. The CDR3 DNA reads TGCGCCAGCAGGGGACTAGCGGGAGAATTTGGGGCCGAGCAGTACTTC. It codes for CASRGLAGEFGAEQYF.

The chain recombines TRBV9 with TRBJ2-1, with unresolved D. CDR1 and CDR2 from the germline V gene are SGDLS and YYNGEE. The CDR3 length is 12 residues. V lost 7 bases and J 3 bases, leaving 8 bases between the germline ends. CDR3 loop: CASGLDYNEQFF. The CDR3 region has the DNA TGTGCCAGCGGCCTCGACTACAATGAGCAGTTCTTC.

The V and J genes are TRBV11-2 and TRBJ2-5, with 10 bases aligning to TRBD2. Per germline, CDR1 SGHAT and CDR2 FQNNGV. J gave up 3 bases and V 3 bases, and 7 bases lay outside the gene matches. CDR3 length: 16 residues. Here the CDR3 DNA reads TGTGCCAGCAGCTTCCCCGGGCTAGCGGGAGAAGAGACCCAGTACTTC. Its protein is CASSFPGLAGEETQYF.

In DNA, the CDR3 is TGTGCCAGTCACCTGGGGACAGGGGATTACAATGAGCAGTTCTTC. It specifies CASHLGTGDYNEQFF. This chain uses TRBV28 with TRBJ2-1; 10 bases are a match to TRBD1. The J segment lost 4 bases and the V segment lost 9 bases, leaving 9 bases of the junction unmatched. Germline assignment: CDR1 MDHEN and CDR2 SYDVKM. This CDR3 contains 15 residues.

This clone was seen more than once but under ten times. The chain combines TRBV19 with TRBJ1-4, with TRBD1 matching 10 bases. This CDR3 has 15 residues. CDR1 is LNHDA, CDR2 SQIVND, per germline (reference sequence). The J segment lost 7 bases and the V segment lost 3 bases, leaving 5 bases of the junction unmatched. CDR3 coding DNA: TGTGCCAGTAGTATGATGACAGGGGGCTTTGAAAAACTGTTTTTT. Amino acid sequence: CASSMMTGGFEKLFF.

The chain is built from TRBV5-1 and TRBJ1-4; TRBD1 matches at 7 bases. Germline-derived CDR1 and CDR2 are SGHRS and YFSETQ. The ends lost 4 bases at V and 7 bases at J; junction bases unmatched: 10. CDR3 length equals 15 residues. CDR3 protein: CASSVRQGSGEKLFF. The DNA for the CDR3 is TGCGCCAGCAGCGTAAGACAGGGTAGTGGTGAAAAACTGTTTTTT.

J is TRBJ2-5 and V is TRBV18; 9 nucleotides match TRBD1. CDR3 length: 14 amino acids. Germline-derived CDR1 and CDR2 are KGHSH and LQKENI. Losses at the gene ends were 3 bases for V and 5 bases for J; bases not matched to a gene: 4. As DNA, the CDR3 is TGTGCCAGCTCACCGGGACAGGGAGGCGAGACCCAGTACTTC. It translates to CASSPGQGGETQYF.

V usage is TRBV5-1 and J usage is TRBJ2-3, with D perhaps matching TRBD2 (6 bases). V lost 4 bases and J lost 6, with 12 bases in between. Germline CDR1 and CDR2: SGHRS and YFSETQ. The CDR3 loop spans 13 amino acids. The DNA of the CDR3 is TGCGCCAGCAGCACTAGGGAGGCCGATACGCAGTATTTT. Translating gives CASSTREADTQYF.

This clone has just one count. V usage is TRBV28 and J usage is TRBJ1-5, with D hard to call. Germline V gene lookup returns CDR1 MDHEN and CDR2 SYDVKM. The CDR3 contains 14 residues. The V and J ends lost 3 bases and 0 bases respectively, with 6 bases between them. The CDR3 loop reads CASSFAYSNQPQHF. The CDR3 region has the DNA TGTGCCAGCAGTTTCGCCTATAGCAATCAGCCCCAGCATTTT.

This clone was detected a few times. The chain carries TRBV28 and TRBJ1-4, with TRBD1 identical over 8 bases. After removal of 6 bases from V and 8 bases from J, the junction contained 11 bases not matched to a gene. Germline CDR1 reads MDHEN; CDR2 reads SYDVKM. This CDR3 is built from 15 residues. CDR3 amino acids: CASSSNQGALEKLFF. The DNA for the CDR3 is TGTGCCAGCAGCTCAAATCAGGGGGCTCTCGAAAAACTGTTTTTT. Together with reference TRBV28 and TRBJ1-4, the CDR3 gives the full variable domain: DVKVTQSSRYLVKRTGEKVFLECVQDMDHENMFWYRQDPGLGLRLIYFSYDVKMKEKGDIPEGYSVSREKKERFSLILESASTNQTSMYLCASSSNQGALEKLFFGSGTQLSVL.

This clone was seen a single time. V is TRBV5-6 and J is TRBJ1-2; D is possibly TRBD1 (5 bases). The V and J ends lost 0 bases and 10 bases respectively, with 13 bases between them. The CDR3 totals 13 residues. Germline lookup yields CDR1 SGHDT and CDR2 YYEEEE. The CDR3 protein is CASSLALAGTYTF. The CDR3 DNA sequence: TGTGCCAGCAGCTTGGCTTTGGCGGGGACCTACACCTTC. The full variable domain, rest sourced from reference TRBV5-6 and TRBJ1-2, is DAGVTQSPTHLIKTRGQQVTLRCSPKSGHDTVSWYQQALGQGPQFIFQYYEEEERQRGNFPDRFSGHQFPNYSSELNVNALLLGDSALYLCASSLALAGTYTFGSGTRLTVV.

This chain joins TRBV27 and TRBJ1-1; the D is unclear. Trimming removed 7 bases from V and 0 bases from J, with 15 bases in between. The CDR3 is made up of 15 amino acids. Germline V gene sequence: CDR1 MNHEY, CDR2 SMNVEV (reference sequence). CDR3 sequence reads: CASMQQPPMNTEAFF. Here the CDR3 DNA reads TGTGCCAGCATGCAACAGCCGCCTATGAACACTGAAGCTTTCTTT.

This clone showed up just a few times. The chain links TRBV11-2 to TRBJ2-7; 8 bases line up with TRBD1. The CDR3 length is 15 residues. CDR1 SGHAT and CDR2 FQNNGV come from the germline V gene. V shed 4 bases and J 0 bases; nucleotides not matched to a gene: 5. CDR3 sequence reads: CASSSGGLSSYEQYF. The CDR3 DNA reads TGTGCCAGCAGCTCAGGGGGCCTTAGCTCCTACGAGCAGTACTTC.

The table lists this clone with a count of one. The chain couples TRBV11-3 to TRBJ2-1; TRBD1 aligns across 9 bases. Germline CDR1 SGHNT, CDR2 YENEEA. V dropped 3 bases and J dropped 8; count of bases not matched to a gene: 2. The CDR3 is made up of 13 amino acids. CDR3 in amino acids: CASSFGTGHEQFF. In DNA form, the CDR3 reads TGTGCCAGCAGCTTTGGGACAGGGCATGAGCAGTTCTTC.

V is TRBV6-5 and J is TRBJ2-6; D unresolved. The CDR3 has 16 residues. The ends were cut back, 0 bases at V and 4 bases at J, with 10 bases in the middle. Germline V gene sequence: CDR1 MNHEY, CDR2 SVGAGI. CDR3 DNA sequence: TGTGCCAGCAGTTACTCGCTAGGCTCCGGGGCCAACGTCCTGACTTTC. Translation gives CASSYSLGSGANVLTF.

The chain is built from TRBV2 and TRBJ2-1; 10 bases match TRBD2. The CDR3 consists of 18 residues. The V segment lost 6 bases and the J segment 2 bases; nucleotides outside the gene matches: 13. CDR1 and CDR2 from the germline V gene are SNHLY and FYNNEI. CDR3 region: CASRATGAGGVTYNEQFF. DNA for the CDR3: TGTGCCAGCAGGGCGACTGGAGCGGGAGGGGTCACCTACAATGAGCAGTTCTTC.

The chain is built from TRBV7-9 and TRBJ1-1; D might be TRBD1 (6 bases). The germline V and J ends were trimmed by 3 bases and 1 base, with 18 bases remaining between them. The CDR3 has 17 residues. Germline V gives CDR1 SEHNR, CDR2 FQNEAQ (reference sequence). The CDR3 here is CASSLGGGSLKNTEAFF. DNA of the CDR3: TGTGCCAGCAGCTTGGGAGGGGGAAGTTTAAAGAACACTGAAGCTTTCTTT.

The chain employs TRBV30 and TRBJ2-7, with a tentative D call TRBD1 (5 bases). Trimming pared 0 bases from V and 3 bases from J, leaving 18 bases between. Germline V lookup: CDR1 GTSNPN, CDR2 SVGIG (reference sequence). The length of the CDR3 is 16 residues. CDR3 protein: CAWSVKGRLTNYEQYF. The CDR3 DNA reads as TGTGCCTGGAGTGTAAAGGGGCGCCTAACAAACTACGAGCAGTACTTC.

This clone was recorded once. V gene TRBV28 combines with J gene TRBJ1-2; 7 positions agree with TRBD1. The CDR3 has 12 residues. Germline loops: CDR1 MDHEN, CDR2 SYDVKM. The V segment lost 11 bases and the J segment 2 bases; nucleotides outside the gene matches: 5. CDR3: CAAQTGNYGYTF. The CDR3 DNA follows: TGTGCCGCCCAGACAGGGAACTATGGCTACACCTTC.